The clone carrying this T cell receptor beta chain was detected many times. The antigen remains unidentified. Clinicians diagnosed patients from clinical symptoms, serum thyroxine and TRAb, thyroid ultrasound and orbital computed tomography. The authors took PBMCs from 10 ml fresh peripheral blood. The source of the sample is a study of T cells in Graves' hyperthyroidism and ophthalmopathy. Broader study findings: Stable hyperthyroidism was told apart from ophthalmopathy by a model built on 13 V-J features. Most thyroid clonotypes with frequency above 0.001 were detected in blood.

Amplification yielded TCR beta CDR3 regions, with RNA transcripts as the source. The primer set for the first-round RT-PCR of the TCR CDR3 was HTBI. TCRdb analysed the multiplex PCR reads with MiXCR anew, one entry per CDR3 protein. The sample holds around 340,000 distinct CDR3 sequences, 18% seen once. CDR1 and CDR2 from the germline V gene are DFQATT and SNEGSKA (reference sequence). The V gene end was trimmed by 2 bases and the J gene end by 5 bases; junction bases not matched to a gene: 10. This CDR3 spans 15 amino acids. The V gene is TRBV20-1, the J gene TRBJ2-5; TRBD2 matches 8 bases. This sequence was found in a woman aged 35 to 49 with Graves' ophthalmopathy. Sequencing was performed on blood. The CDR3, as DNA: TGCAGTGCTAGAAGTAGCGGGAATCTAGCGGAGACCCAGTACTTC. Its protein is CSARSSGNLAETQYF.